The T cell receptor beta chain described here comes from a study of early stage breast cancer tumors. About the research overall: Of some 15 invasive breast tumors, about a dozen were hormone receptor-positive, HER2-negative.

Study results and caveats: Enriched TCRB sequences shared across patients were mostly commonly generated sequences. Tumor and normal breast were distinguished via blood comparison in most of the 16 patients.

Each sample had two DNA replicates, approximately 0.49 ug blood or about 1.4 ug tissue. Some clones are missing from TCRdb's copy, which holds only in-frame ones; the method was immunoSEQ multiplex PCR. The sample lists about 50,000 clones, 65% to 90% occurring once. Comments on this clone: Antigen specificity is unknown.

The receptor's source is a person aged 45 to 60 with breast cancer. Material: blood.

In DNA, the CDR3 is TGTGCCAGCAGCTTAGGGGGCGCGGGCTCCGTGTACAATGAGCAGTTCTTC. It codes for CASSLGGAGSVYNEQFF. The chain is built from TRBV11-2 and TRBJ2-1; D assignment may be TRBD1 or TRBD2 (5 bases each). The CDR3 consists of 17 residues. Trimming removed 1 base from V and 4 bases from J, with 17 bases in between. The germline V gene has CDR1 SGHAT and CDR2 FQNNGV.